This paragraph reports one TCR beta chain. These data originate in a study of cytomegalovirus exposure and HLA in healthy donors. PCR was performed using 60 Vbeta and 13 Jbeta primers. Original handling: In a later analysis, of around 85 million unique beta chains, roughly 10 million appeared in at least two donors. Sequenced by immunoSEQ multiplex PCR; TCRdb stores in-frame clones only, minus some. The V and J calls and clone size were taken over from that table, and D and trimming were inferred from the DNA. In the table there are some 160,000 clones, under 85% of which are singletons. The CDR3 extends over 17 amino acids. Germline V gives CDR1 GTSNPN, CDR2 SVGIG (reference sequence). V lost 0 bases, J lost 1 base, and 18 bases lay in between.

The chain carries TRBV30 and TRBJ1-2, with D hard to call. The sample comprised PBMCs. The receptor comes from a woman aged 25 to 45 in good health and CMV-seronegative. The CDR3 DNA sequence: TGTGCCTGGAGTGTATACAGCAGACCCTTACTTAACTATGGCTACACCTTC. Its translation is CAWSVYSRPLLNYGYTF. Together with reference TRBV30 and TRBJ1-2, the CDR3 gives the full variable domain: SQTIHQWPATLVQPVGSPLSLECTVEGTSNPNLYWYRQAAGRGLQLLFYSVGIGQISSEVPQNLSASRPQDRQFILSSKKLLLSDSGFYLCAWSVYSRPLLNYGYTFGSGTRLTVV.